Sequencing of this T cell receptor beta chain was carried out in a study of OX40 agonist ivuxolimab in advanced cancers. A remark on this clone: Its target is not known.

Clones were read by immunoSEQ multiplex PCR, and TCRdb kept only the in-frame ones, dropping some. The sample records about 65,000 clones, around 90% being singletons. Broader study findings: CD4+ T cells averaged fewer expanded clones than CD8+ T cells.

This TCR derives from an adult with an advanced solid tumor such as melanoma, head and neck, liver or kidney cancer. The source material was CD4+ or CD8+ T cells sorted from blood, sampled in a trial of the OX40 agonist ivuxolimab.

DNA of the CDR3: TGTGCCAGCAGCGACGGAGGACTAGCGGGGGTGTACGAGCAGTACTTC. Amino acids: CASSDGGLAGVYEQYF. The chain has TRBV7-3 and TRBJ2-7, with 13 nucleotides matching TRBD2. CDR3 length: 16 amino acids. The germline V gene has CDR1 SGHTA and CDR2 FQGTGA. The ends lost 5 bases at V and 4 bases at J; junction bases unmatched: 8.